This T cell receptor (beta chain) is from a study of cytomegalovirus exposure and HLA in healthy donors. Study-wide findings and caveats: A later analysis, which compared TCR beta chains of equal frequency, found the HLA-associated ones more clonally expanded. Three CMV-associated chains proved CMV antigen-specific in vitro.

As regards this clone: The antigen is not known.

Both 60 Vbeta primers and 13 Jbeta primers went into the PCR. Profiling relied on immunoSEQ multiplex PCR, and the TCRdb table lists in-frame clones only, not all of them. Of roughly 120,000 clones listed, 60% to 85% are singletons. CDR1 and CDR2 from the germline V gene are SEHNR and FQNEAQ (reference sequence). Between the trimmed V and J ends, which lost 5 bases and 0 bases, there was a span of 13 bases. This CDR3 has 16 residues. The origin of this receptor is a woman aged 40-49 years in good health and CMV-seropositive. The chain carries TRBV7-9 and TRBJ1-4; no reliable D call. Sequencing was performed on PBMCs. The CDR3 sequence is CASSPRREATNEKLFF. In nucleotides, the CDR3 is TGTGCCAGCAGCCCAAGACGGGAAGCAACTAATGAAAAACTGTTTTTT.